One sample yielded the 26 T cell receptor beta chains listed below, sequenced in a study of T cells in Graves' hyperthyroidism and ophthalmopathy. Amplification yielded TCR beta CDR3 regions, with RNA transcripts as the source. Primed by the HTBI set, a first-round RT-PCR was run on the TCR CDR3. Using its own MiXCR run on the multiplex PCR reads, TCRdb lists one record per CDR3 protein. Of hundreds of thousands of distinct CDR3 sequences listed, approximately 15% were seen once; the top ten hold around 3.5%. Sequencing input: blood. The receptors here all came from a woman aged 40 to 50 with Graves' ophthalmopathy.

This clonotype was seen many times. The chain links TRBV28 to TRBJ2-5; either TRBD1 or TRBD2 may supply D (5 bases each). Between the trimmed V and J ends, which lost 6 bases and 3 bases, there was a span of 17 bases. The CDR3 sequence is 15 residues long. Per the germline V gene, CDR1 is MDHEN and CDR2 is SYDVKM. This chain's CDR3 is CASSLPGTPEETQYF. CDR3 nucleotide sequence: TGTGCCAGCAGCCTCCCAGGGACGCCAGAAGAGACCCAGTACTTC.

The chain carries TRBV10-3 and TRBJ1-4, with D possibly matching TRBD1 (5 bases). This CDR3 contains 14 residues. The germline V gene has CDR1 ENHRY and CDR2 SYGVKD. The V and J ends lost 6 bases and 4 bases respectively, with 12 bases between them. The CDR3 DNA sequence: TGTGCCATCAGCCCGGACACCTATAATGAAAAACTGTTTTTT. Translation: CAISPDTYNEKLFF.

The CDR3 nucleotides are TGTGCCAGCCGGTGGGCGGACCAAGAGACCCAGTACTTC. Translated, it gives CASRWADQETQYF. The chain links TRBV19 to TRBJ2-5, with no clear D. V lost 9 bases, J lost 0 bases, and 11 bases lay in between. The CDR3 runs to 13 residues. Germline V gene data show CDR1 as LNHDA and CDR2 as SQIVND (reference sequence).

This clonotype was seen ten or more times. The chain carries TRBV3-1 and TRBJ2-2, with D hard to call. The V end was cut by 0 bases, the J end by 2 bases, with 7 bases between. The CDR3 consists of 15 residues. From germline, CDR1 is LGHDT and CDR2 YNNKEL (reference sequence). DNA for the CDR3: TGTGCCAGCAGCCAAGATACCGGAAACACCGGGGAGCTGTTTTTT. This encodes CASSQDTGNTGELFF. Based on the CDR3 plus reference TRBV3-1 and TRBJ2-2, the full variable domain is DTAVSQTPKYLVTQMGNDKSIKCEQNLGHDTMYWYKQDSKKFLKIMFSYNNKELIINETVPNRFSPKSPDKAHLNLHINSLELGDSAVYFCASSQDTGNTGELFFGEGSRLTVL.

This clonotype was observed at least ten times. The CDR3 nucleotides are TGTGCCAGCAGCTTACACAGGGATACCTACGAGCAGTACTTC. Its protein product is CASSLHRDTYEQYF. The chain has TRBV7-8 and TRBJ2-7, with D perhaps matching TRBD1 (6 bases). The V gene's germline CDR1 is SGHVS and CDR2 FQNEAQ. Trimming took off 2 bases at V and 2 bases at J, with 10 bases between the two ends. The CDR3 consists of 14 residues.

With respect to this clonotype: One end of the junction fails to match germline, which may point to a read error. V gene TRBV20-1 combines with J gene TRBJ2-5; 7 bases are shared with TRBD1. CDR1 DFQATT and CDR2 SNEGSKA come from the germline V gene (reference sequence). CDR3 length equals 19 residues. The CDR3 here is CSAGDLSSRRDSEQETQYF. The CDR3 region has the DNA TGCAGTGCTGGAGATCTTAGTAGCCGACGGGACAGTGAACAAGAGACCCAGTACTTC.

This clonotype turned up a few times. A read error may produce the germline difference seen at one junction end. The chain couples TRBV5-1 to TRBJ2-1; 11 bases fit TRBD2. Germline-derived CDR1 and CDR2 are SGHRS and YFSETQ. This CDR3 region has 16 residues. CDR3 bases: TGTGCCAGCAGCGTACTAGCGGGAGAATCCTACGATGAGCAGTTCTTC. Protein: CASSVLAGESYDEQFF.

This clonotype was seen a handful of times. The chain has TRBV7-9 and TRBJ2-7; D might be TRBD2 (5 bases). This CDR3 has 15 residues. Germline CDR1 is SEHNR and CDR2 is FQNEAQ (reference sequence). V was pared by 0 bases and J by 5 bases, with 14 bases between. CDR3 loop: CASSLASGRAHEQYF. CDR3 nucleotides: TGTGCCAGCAGCTTAGCCAGCGGAAGAGCCCACGAGCAGTACTTC.

Many counts were recorded for this clonotype. The chain combines TRBV20-1 with TRBJ2-4; 9 bases agree with TRBD1. Unmatched junction bases numbered 7, after V lost 3 bases and J lost 1 base. The CDR3 totals 16 residues. Germline lookup yields CDR1 DFQATT and CDR2 SNEGSKA (reference sequence). CDR3 sequence reads: CSASGQGMLAKNIQYF. CDR3 nucleotides: TGCAGTGCTAGCGGACAGGGGATGTTGGCCAAAAACATTCAGTACTTC.

The chain couples TRBV7-9 to TRBJ2-7, with 8 bases identical to TRBD1. J was trimmed by 5 bases and V by 5 bases; bases with no gene match: 8. Germline assignment: CDR1 SEHNR and CDR2 FQNEAQ (reference sequence). The CDR3 has 14 amino acids. The CDR3 is CASSDGQGANEQYF. The CDR3 DNA is TGTGCCAGCAGCGATGGACAGGGCGCGAACGAGCAGTACTTC.

This chain connects TRBV15 to TRBJ1-5; TRBD1 might be the D (5 bases). This CDR3 has 15 amino acids. Germline V lookup: CDR1 LNHNV, CDR2 YYDKDF (reference sequence). V was trimmed by 3 bases and J by 7 bases, leaving 16 bases between them. The CDR3 nucleotides are TGTGCCACCAGCAGGGGAGGATACGGGGGGCAGCCCCAGCATTTT. Translating gives CATSRGGYGGQPQHF.

This clonotype was recorded at least ten times. This chain joins TRBV5-5 and TRBJ2-7; weak D call: TRBD1 (5 bases). This CDR3 spans 13 amino acids. Per germline, CDR1 SGHKS and CDR2 YYEKEE (reference sequence). Trimming took off 4 bases at V and 2 bases at J, with 10 bases between the two ends. DNA of the CDR3: TGTGCCAGCAGCAGGACACCAACCTACGAGCAGTACTTC. It encodes CASSRTPTYEQYF.

This clonotype was seen ten or more times. The chain recombines TRBV28 with TRBJ1-1; 11 bases match TRBD1. This CDR3 region has 15 residues. Trimming cost V 7 bases and J 6 bases; bases outside gene matches: 10. Germline loops: CDR1 MDHEN, CDR2 SYDVKM. The CDR3 region has the DNA TGTGCCAGCATGGACAGGGGGCGAAGTGGCGCTGAAGCTTTCTTT. Amino acids: CASMDRGRSGAEAFF. Combining the CDR3 with reference TRBV28 and TRBJ1-1 gives the whole variable domain DVKVTQSSRYLVKRTGEKVFLECVQDMDHENMFWYRQDPGLGLRLIYFSYDVKMKEKGDIPEGYSVSREKKERFSLILESASTNQTSMYLCASMDRGRSGAEAFFGQGTRLTVV.

The chain joins TRBV5-1 to TRBJ1-4; 9 bases agree with TRBD1. Germline V gives CDR1 SGHRS, CDR2 YFSETQ. Unmatched junction bases numbered 5, after V lost 3 bases and J lost 8 bases. This CDR3 has 14 amino acids. In nucleotides, the CDR3 is TGCGCCAGCAGCTCGGGGACAGGGATGGAAAAACTGTTTTTT. Translation: CASSSGTGMEKLFF.

The genes are TRBV6-2 or TRBV6-3 and TRBJ2-7; the match to TRBD2 covers 9 bases. The CDR3 has 14 residues. CDR1 is MNHEY, CDR2 SVGEGT, per germline. The V gene end was trimmed by 5 bases and the J gene end by 6 bases; junction bases not matched to a gene: 8. The CDR3 bases are TGTGCCAGCAGTCAACGCGTAGCGGGAGCCGAGCAGTACTTC. Translation gives CASSQRVAGAEQYF.

The sample holds many counts of this clonotype. The genes are TRBV7-3 and TRBJ2-3, with TRBD2 matching 11 bases. Trimming at V came to 5 bases and at J to 2 bases, leaving 6 bases not matched to a gene. This CDR3 region has 16 residues. From germline, CDR1 is SGHTA and CDR2 FQGTGA. CDR3 residues: CASSPGLAGLTDTQYF. The CDR3 DNA reads TGTGCCAGCAGCCCAGGACTAGCGGGTCTCACAGATACGCAGTATTTT.

This clonotype was observed many times. CDR3 nucleotides: TGTGCCAGCAGTCGAGTGGGGTGGGAGCAGTACTTC. As protein: CASSRVGWEQYF. The V and J genes are TRBV12-3 or TRBV12-4 and TRBJ2-7, with no clear D. Between the trimmed V and J ends, which lost 5 bases and 7 bases, there was a span of 12 bases. The CDR3 loop spans 12 amino acids.

Concerning this clonotype: A much larger clone lies one base from this, so it may be a read error. The J gene is TRBJ2-1, the V gene TRBV11-2; D may correspond to TRBD1 or TRBD2 (6 bases each). The germline V and J ends were trimmed by 8 bases and 8 bases, with 19 bases remaining between them. The germline V gene encodes CDR1 SGHAT and CDR2 FQNNGV. The CDR3 has 14 amino acids. This CDR3 is CASGPHTGRYEQFF. The CDR3 DNA sequence: TGTGCCAGCGGCCCGCACACAGGGAGGTATGAGCAGTTCTTC.

This clonotype has just a few counts. V gene TRBV7-9 combines with J gene TRBJ2-7; the D is unclear. The germline gives CDR1 SEHNR, CDR2 FQNEAQ (reference sequence). V lost 6 bases, J lost 4 bases, and 16 bases lay in between. The CDR3 runs 14 residues. In DNA, the CDR3 is TGTGCCAGCAGTCCCCAGACGGCCCGTTACGAGCAGTACTTC. Its protein product is CASSPQTARYEQYF.

This clonotype was observed at least ten times. The chain employs TRBV28 and TRBJ2-2; no clear D gene. Germline V gene sequence: CDR1 MDHEN, CDR2 SYDVKM. The CDR3 is 13 amino acids. V dropped 10 bases and J dropped 1 base, with 10 bases sitting between them. The DNA for the CDR3 is TGTGCCACCACAGCTGGGAACACCGGGGAGCTGTTTTTT. Its translation is CATTAGNTGELFF.

The rearrangement joins TRBV5-1 to TRBJ2-1; TRBD1 agrees at 10 bases. J was trimmed by 5 bases and V by 4 bases; bases with no gene match: 9. The germline V gene encodes CDR1 SGHRS and CDR2 YFSETQ. The length of the CDR3 is 16 residues. In DNA, the CDR3 is TGCGCCAGCAGCCCTAGGCCCGGGACAGGGGACAATGAGCAGTTCTTC. Its translation is CASSPRPGTGDNEQFF.

This clonotype was seen ten or more times. The chain employs TRBV12-3 or TRBV12-4 and TRBJ1-2; D is uncertain. This CDR3 spans 14 amino acids. V was shortened by 2 bases and J by 8 bases, with 15 bases between the two germline ends. CDR3 coding DNA: TGTGCCAGCAGTTTATCCCTTACCATTACGGGCTACACCTTC. The encoded protein is CASSLSLTITGYTF.

Ten or more counts support this clonotype. This chain uses TRBV2 with TRBJ2-1, with TRBD1 identical over 11 bases. This CDR3 contains 15 residues. With 6 bases clipped from V and 7 bases from J, the junction kept 8 bases outside the gene matches. Germline V gene data show CDR1 as SNHLY and CDR2 as FYNNEI. CDR3 bases: TGTGCCAGCAGGGACAGGGGGCGGACCACAAATGAGCAGTTCTTC. Its translation is CASRDRGRTTNEQFF.

The chain carries TRBV7-3 and TRBJ2-3, with 10 bases identical to TRBD2. The CDR3 has 15 amino acids. Germline CDR1 reads SGHTA; CDR2 reads FQGTGA. Trimming removed 3 bases from V and 4 bases from J; junction bases left unmatched: 4. The CDR3 DNA reads TGTGCCAGCAGCTTTGGAGCGGGGGGGGCAGATACGCAGTATTTT. This encodes CASSFGAGGADTQYF.

Many counts were recorded for this clonotype. The chain recombines TRBV29-1 with TRBJ2-5; 7 nucleotides agree with TRBD1. Germline-derived CDR1 and CDR2 are SQVTM and ANQGSEA. The CDR3 spans 15 residues. Germline trimming cut 0 bases from V and 3 bases from J; bases unmatched to any gene: 7. The CDR3 bases are TGCAGCGTTGAAGATTTTAACAGGGGCGAAGAGACCCAGTACTTC. The encoded protein is CSVEDFNRGEETQYF.

The chain carries TRBV10-3 and TRBJ1-1; tentatively, D is TRBD1 (5 bases). The V end was cut by 6 bases, the J end by 1 base, with 15 bases between. The CDR3 has 15 amino acids. CDR1 and CDR2 from the germline V gene are ENHRY and SYGVKD. This chain's CDR3 is CAIRPTTTANTEAFF. The CDR3 coding sequence is TGTGCCATCAGACCTACGACGACAGCGAACACTGAAGCTTTCTTT.